A selection of T cell receptor beta chains follows, all from one sample in a study of T-cell reconstitution after alpha-beta-depleted transplantation in children. TCRdb re-called the PCR reads with MiXCR, one entry per CDR3 protein. This table holds 400,000 to 550,000 distinct CDR3 sequences, about 10% found once. Material: PBMCs, obtained before TCRalphabeta/CD19-depleted stem cell transplant. These receptor sequences come from a child younger than 10 with inherited bone marrow failure, due to receive a stem cell transplant. Each CDR3 is given with its conserved first and last residue.

cdr3_aa v_call
CASSIGLAGFLNFAGELFF TRBV11-3
CASSVWRVAGSVETQYF TRBV25-1
CSARTGYPGELFF TRBV20-1
CAINGRGPTGELFF TRBV10-3
CSASPAGREGLYEQYF TRBV20-1
CASSQPGRPDSGNTIYF TRBV3-1
CASSQTGQSYEQYF TRBV4-3
CAIRNGCGTGEQFF TRBV10-3
CARGPDWETQYF TRBV5-2
CASSQDPSSYEQYF TRBV3-1
CASSLGLIYNEQFF TRBV13
CASEGEKVGTQYF TRBV7-9
CAISDRGQLETQYF TRBV10-3
CASSNLPRQGASNEQFF TRBV28
CAWSSGRITGELFF TRBV30
CASSQGAGDQPQHF TRBV4-1
CASSLGNRLAGYNEQFF TRBV5-8
CASSFKSRNTGELFF TRBV5-1
CASSLVWSAGTDTQYF TRBV7-2
CASSGPVPHNEQFF TRBV12-3/TRBV12-4
CASTPPDRVTSEQFF TRBV27
CSVLGGLGYNEQFF TRBV29-1
CASSQASRERYEQFF TRBV4-3
CASSSTSGFTDTQYF TRBV5-1
CSARTSGRDYNEQFF TRBV20-1
CASSQEDGTYEQYF TRBV4-3
CASSLSNTEAFF TRBV12-3/TRBV12-4
CASSLGEYNSPLHF TRBV5-1
CASTPGHGQETQYF TRBV28
CASSLSGGSVYEQYF TRBV27
CASSPGQGDTDTQYF TRBV11-3
CASSLALGVGSEQFF TRBV7-2
CASSPWTGVLHEQYF TRBV5-1
CAITSGGSTDTQYF TRBV10-3
CATSDLGGFNEQFF TRBV24-1
CASSQETSGRDTQYF TRBV4-3